The 14 T cell receptor beta chains below come from one sample, sequenced in a study of molecular identifiers for immune sequencing clone quantification. TCRdb reprocessed the PCR reads via MiXCR and lists one record per CDR3 protein. The data hold about 54,000 distinct CDR3 sequences, with 20% to 25% observed a single time. Sequences were obtained from naive CD8+ T cells from blood, with Jurkat cell RNA spiked in. The sample's subset: FACS-sorted CD8+CD4-CCR7+CD45RA+ naive T cells. These receptors were obtained from a human donor in good health. Some libraries in this study had Jurkat cell RNA spiked in.

Details on this clonotype: A read error may be the cause here, since a much bigger clone is one base away. The chain joins TRBV24-1 to TRBJ1-4, with 7 positions matching TRBD1. Germline assignment: CDR1 KGHDR and CDR2 SFDVKD. The CDR3 is 15 residues long. This chain's CDR3 is CATSEGTATNEKLLF. The CDR3 coding sequence is TGTGCCACCAGTGAGGGGACAGCAACTAATGAAAAACTGCTTTTT.

This clonotype has only a few counts. J is TRBJ2-7 and V is TRBV7-2, with 8 bases identical to TRBD1. With V trimmed by 4 bases and J by 2 bases, 7 bases remained unmatched. The CDR3 runs 15 residues. In germline, CDR1 is SGHTA, CDR2 FQGNSA. The CDR3 coding sequence is TGTGCCAGCAGCTACCGGACAGGGCCCGCCTACGAGCAGTACTTC. Protein sequence: CASSYRTGPAYEQYF.

This clonotype occurred many times. The chain recombines TRBV14 with TRBJ2-2; no definite D call. The CDR3 has 15 amino acids. The germline V gene encodes CDR1 SGHDN and CDR2 FVKESK. V shed 4 bases and J shed 6 bases, with 15 bases lying between them. The CDR3 loop reads CASSPSLGLAGELFF. CDR3 in DNA: TGTGCCAGCAGCCCATCTTTGGGTCTCGCCGGGGAGCTGTTTTTT.

This clonotype was detected only a few times. At one boundary the junction diverges from the germline segment, which might be a read error. V is TRBV14 and J is TRBJ2-1; TRBD1 matches at 9 bases. This CDR3 region has 18 residues. The germline CDR1 and CDR2 sequences are SGHDN and FVKESK. The CDR3 DNA sequence: TGTGCCGGCAGCCAAGAACAGGGGGCGCGTCATGGGAAGATAGAGCAGTTCTTC. Translated: CAGSQEQGARHGKIEQFF.

This clonotype was picked up many times. This CDR3 is CASSFSSPGTEETQYF. CDR3 sequence (DNA): TGTGCCAGCAGCTTCTCTTCTCCGGGAACGGAGGAGACCCAGTACTTC. The chain couples TRBV5-6 to TRBJ2-5, with TRBD2 as a possible D gene (5 bases). Per the germline V gene, CDR1 is SGHDT and CDR2 is YYEEEE. V was trimmed by 2 bases and J by 5 bases, leaving 19 bases between them. The CDR3 loop spans 16 amino acids. The full variable domain, with the rest looked up from reference TRBV5-6 and TRBJ2-5, is DAGVTQSPTHLIKTRGQQVTLRCSPKSGHDTVSWYQQALGQGPQFIFQYYEEEERQRGNFPDRFSGHQFPNYSSELNVNALLLGDSALYLCASSFSSPGTEETQYFGPGTRLLVL.

This clonotype was observed at least ten times. The J gene is TRBJ2-1, the V gene TRBV10-3; D gene ambiguous. Trimming removed 2 bases from V and 7 bases from J, with 6 bases in between. Germline CDR1 and CDR2: ENHRY and SYGVKD. This CDR3 contains 12 residues. The CDR3 protein is CAISEMENEQFF. The CDR3 nucleotides are TGTGCCATCAGTGAGATGGAGAATGAGCAGTTCTTC.

The chain is built from TRBV24-1 and TRBJ2-1, with D perhaps TRBD2 (5 bases). Per germline, CDR1 KGHDR and CDR2 SFDVKD. V dropped 2 bases and J dropped 0 bases, with 10 bases sitting between them. The CDR3 is 16 amino acids. The CDR3 spells CATSDSSGSSYNEQFF. The CDR3 DNA reads TGTGCCACCAGTGATTCAAGCGGAAGCTCCTACAATGAGCAGTTCTTC.

This clonotype has just one count. This clone may be a read error of a much larger clone one base away. The chain couples TRBV7-6 to TRBJ2-2, with 10 bases lining up with TRBD2. Looked up from germline, CDR1 is SGHVS and CDR2 is FNYEAQ. V lost 1 base, J lost 10 bases, and 21 bases stayed unmatched. The CDR3 consists of 20 residues. The CDR3 sequence is CASSLVPISGGPDPGEELFF. As DNA, the CDR3 is TGTGCCAGCAGCTTAGTTCCGATTAGCGGGGGGCCAGATCCCGGCGAGGAGCTGTTTTTT.

This clonotype was seen at least ten times. The chain uses TRBV7-9 and TRBJ1-1; weak D call: TRBD1 (5 bases). Trimming shortened V by 5 bases and J by 0 bases, and 22 bases separated the two germline ends. This CDR3 is 18 amino acids long. CDR1 is SEHNR, CDR2 FQNEAQ, per germline (reference sequence). The CDR3 is CASSPTGPRPPMNTEAFF. The CDR3 DNA reads TGTGCCAGCAGCCCCACAGGTCCCCGTCCCCCCATGAACACTGAAGCTTTCTTT. The variable domain in full, with the rest retrieved from reference TRBV7-9 and TRBJ1-1, is DTGVSQNPRHKITKRGQNVTFRCDPISEHNRLYWYRQTLGQGPEFLTYFQNEAQLEKSRLLSDRFSAERPKGSFSTLEIQRTEQGDSAMYLCASSPTGPRPPMNTEAFFGQGTRLTVV.

The J gene is TRBJ2-1, the V gene TRBV28; TRBD1 matches at 7 bases. The CDR3 totals 15 residues. CDR1 is MDHEN, CDR2 SYDVKM, per germline. V was clipped by 5 bases and J by 1 base; unmatched bases: 5. The CDR3 DNA reads as TGTGCCAGCAGTCCCCGGACAGGATCCTACAATGAGCAGTTCTTC. Residues: CASSPRTGSYNEQFF.

Concerning this clonotype itself: This could be a read error, since a much larger clone is one nucleotide away. J is TRBJ2-2 and V is TRBV5-1; 8 positions match TRBD1. With V trimmed by 1 base and J by 9 bases, 8 bases remained unmatched. The CDR3 consists of 15 residues. Germline CDR1 is SGHRS and CDR2 is YFSETQ. CDR3 sequence (DNA): TGCGCCAGCAGCTTGTTCCAGGGGGCTGTCAGGGAGCTGTTTTTT. It is translated as CASSLFQGAVRELFF. Looking up the rest from reference TRBV5-1 and TRBJ2-2 gives the full variable domain: KAGVTQTPRYLIKTRGQQVTLSCSPISGHRSVSWYQQTPGQGLQFLFEYFSETQRNKGNFPGRFSGRQFSNSRSEMNVSTLELGDSALYLCASSLFQGAVRELFFGEGSRLTVL.

The chain is built from TRBV6-1 and TRBJ1-1; D unclear. Trimming took off 2 bases at V and 5 bases at J, with 15 bases between the two ends. CDR3 size: 15 residues. The germline V gene has CDR1 MNHNS and CDR2 SASEGT. CDR3 coding DNA: TGTGCCAGCAGTGAATCTGAATCCGGCGGGACTGAAGCTTTCTTT. This sequence encodes CASSESESGGTEAFF.

The chain has TRBV30 and TRBJ2-7; possible D gene TRBD1, 5 bases. Germline-derived CDR1 and CDR2 are GTSNPN and SVGIG (reference sequence). The CDR3 is 13 amino acids. V dropped 4 bases and J dropped 6 bases, with 16 bases sitting between them. This chain's CDR3 is CAWTRITRAEQYF. CDR3 nucleotides: TGTGCCTGGACCCGAATAACCAGGGCCGAGCAGTACTTC.

Note on this clonotype: A read error is possible here, since a much larger clone lies one base away. This chain uses TRBV29-1 with TRBJ1-4; D gene uncertain. Trimming left V 0 bases short and J 0 bases short, with 8 bases between. The germline gives CDR1 SQVTM, CDR2 ANQGSEA. The CDR3 extends over 15 amino acids. The CDR3 DNA reads as TGCAGCGTTGAAGACCCACAGCCAACTAATGAAAAACTGTTTTTT. This sequence encodes CSVEDPQPTNEKLFF.